Sequencing of this T cell receptor beta chain was carried out in a study of shared clonotypes between healthy human individuals. Study observations and caveats: The researchers took only blood, and tissue repertoires probably look different.

The repertoire was sequenced with immunoSEQ multiplex PCR; TCRdb's copy has only in-frame clones and lacks some. The table has some 2 million clones, about 95% seen once; the top ten hold 0.1% to 0.15%. This CDR3 is 18 amino acids long. Germline CDR1 reads SNHLY; CDR2 reads FYNNEI. The V and J ends lost 3 bases and 1 base respectively, with 20 bases between them. About this clone: Its specificity is unknown.

Source material: naive CD4+ T cells sorted from blood. Subset given: CD45RA+ positively selected. This TCR came from a young man in good health. The gene calls are TRBV2 and TRBJ2-3; D perhaps matches TRBD1 (7 bases). CDR3 nucleotide sequence: TGTGCCAGCAGTGACCGAGCAGGGGGGCTGTTCCGCACAGATACGCAGTATTTT. Translated, it gives CASSDRAGGLFRTDTQYF.